These 31 T cell receptor beta chains were all obtained from the same sample, sequenced in a study of high-grade serous ovarian cancer treatment subgroups. Profiling relied on immunoSEQ multiplex PCR, and the TCRdb table lists in-frame clones only, not all of them. The table records about 3,300 clones, around 70% of them present only once. Tumor samples were taken before definitive surgery or chemotherapy. Material: tumor tissue. All receptors derive from a human donor with high-grade serous ovarian cancer.

The chain links TRBV28 to TRBJ1-5; D may be TRBD1 (5 bases). The V end lost 6 bases, the J end lost 0 bases, and 15 bases lay between the germline ends. This CDR3 contains 16 residues. Per the germline V gene, CDR1 is MDHEN and CDR2 is SYDVKM. Written as DNA, the CDR3 is TGTGCCAGCAGGGTAAGGGGATGGGATAGCAATCAGCCCCAGCATTTT. Translation: CASRVRGWDSNQPQHF.

There are a few counts of this clone. The rearrangement joins TRBV28 to TRBJ1-4; D may be TRBD1 (5 bases). This CDR3 comprises 14 residues. Germline V CDR1 and CDR2: MDHEN, SYDVKM. Trimming pared 6 bases from V and 8 bases from J, leaving 16 bases between. The chain's CDR3 is CASSRGQEREKLFF. The CDR3 DNA is TGTGCCAGCAGCCGGGGCCAAGAGCGGGAAAAACTGTTTTTT.

This clone is large within its sample. The rearrangement uses TRBV4-3 and TRBJ1-2; D possibly corresponds to TRBD1 (5 bases). With 0 bases removed from V and 8 bases from J, the gap between germline ends came to 19 bases. The CDR3 consists of 16 residues. The germline V gene encodes CDR1 LGHNA and CDR2 YSLEER. The CDR3: CASSQDFGGRISGYTF. CDR3 DNA sequence: TGCGCCAGCAGCCAAGATTTCGGGGGACGAATCTCCGGCTACACCTTC.

The chain combines TRBV6-5 with TRBJ2-3; TRBD2 might be the D (6 bases). The length of the CDR3 is 15 residues. V lost 3 bases and J 1 base, leaving 11 bases between the germline ends. Germline lookup yields CDR1 MNHEY and CDR2 SVGAGI. CDR3 sequence: CASSYAGLRTDTQYF. The DNA for the CDR3 is TGTGCCAGCAGTTATGCGGGACTTCGCACAGATACGCAGTATTTT.

CDR3 sequence (DNA): TGTGCCAGCAGCGTCGACAGTTACAATGAGCAGTTCTTC. Protein product: CASSVDSYNEQFF. The chain employs TRBV9 and TRBJ2-1; possible D gene TRBD1, 5 bases. V was pared by 2 bases and J by 4 bases, with 7 bases between. The V gene's germline CDR1 is SGDLS and CDR2 YYNGEE. The CDR3 covers 13 residues. The full variable domain, rest sourced from reference TRBV9 and TRBJ2-1, is DSGVTQTPKHLITATGQRVTLRCSPRSGDLSVYWYQQSLDQGLQFLIQYYNGEERAKGNILERFSAQQFPDLHSELNLSSLELGDSALYFCASSVDSYNEQFFGPGTRLTVL.

The V gene is TRBV30, the J gene TRBJ2-1; 9 positions agree with TRBD1. V was pared by 6 bases and J by 7 bases, with 7 bases of the junction left unmatched. The CDR3 is 13 amino acids. The germline V gene has CDR1 GTSNPN and CDR2 SVGIG (reference sequence). The CDR3 spells CACTGTGRNEQFF. CDR3 coding DNA: TGTGCCTGCACCGGGACAGGGAGGAATGAGCAGTTCTTC.

This rearrangement joins TRBV19 to TRBJ2-2; 11 bases are a match to TRBD1. The CDR3 sequence is 14 residues long. Germline V gene data show CDR1 as LNHDA and CDR2 as SQIVND (reference sequence). After removal of 6 bases from V and 6 bases from J, the junction contained 3 bases not matched to a gene. CDR3 sequence: CASREDRGPGELFF. CDR3 in DNA: TGTGCCAGTAGAGAGGACAGGGGGCCCGGGGAGCTGTTTTTT. The variable domain in full, with the rest retrieved from reference TRBV19 and TRBJ2-2, is DGGITQSPKYLFRKEGQNVTLSCEQNLNHDAMYWYRQDPGQGLRLIYYSQIVNDFQKGDIAEGYSVSREKKESFPLTVTSAQKNPTAFYLCASREDRGPGELFFGEGSRLTVL.

This clone was counted between two and nine times. This chain links TRBV16 with TRBJ1-6; possibly TRBD1 for D (5 bases). This CDR3 comprises 13 residues. Germline-derived CDR1 and CDR2 are KGHSY and FQNENV. The V gene lost 3 bases and the J gene lost 6 bases, with 6 bases spanning the gap. The CDR3 here is CASSQGTNSPLHF. For the CDR3, the DNA is TGTGCCAGCAGCCAGGGGACTAATTCACCCCTCCACTTT.

This chain uses TRBV5-1 with TRBJ1-2, with D unresolved. Trimming removed 0 bases at V and 4 bases at J, with 10 bases between. CDR1 is SGHRS, CDR2 YFSETQ, per germline. CDR3 length: 14 residues. The CDR3 sequence is CASSLDPGFYGYTF. Written as DNA, the CDR3 is TGCGCCAGCAGCTTGGATCCAGGATTCTATGGCTACACCTTC.

This clone came up once. This chain uses TRBV28 with TRBJ1-2, with TRBD1 as a possible D gene (6 bases). V lost 3 bases to trimming and J lost 3 bases, with 14 bases between them. This CDR3 is built from 15 residues. The germline gives CDR1 MDHEN, CDR2 SYDVKM. CDR3: CASSFRMGAHYGYTF. In DNA, the CDR3 is TGTGCCAGCAGTTTTCGTATGGGGGCCCACTATGGCTACACCTTC.

This sequence joins TRBV10-3 and TRBJ2-7; possible D gene TRBD1, 5 bases. Germline CDR1 ENHRY, CDR2 SYGVKD. Trimming stripped 6 bases from V and 3 bases from J, with 12 bases between. CDR3 size: 13 residues. The DNA for the CDR3 is TGTGCCATCAGCCAGGGTCAGGACTACGAGCAGTACTTC. Translation: CAISQGQDYEQYF.

A single count supports this clone. The chain uses TRBV29-1 and TRBJ2-2; TRBD1 agrees at 9 bases. CDR1 is SQVTM and CDR2 is ANQGSEA in the germline V gene. V trimming: 4 bases; J trimming: 7 bases; junction bases outside the gene matches: 7. The CDR3 has 14 residues. DNA for the CDR3: TGCAGCGTTGCCTGGACAGGGGATGACGGGGAGCTGTTTTTT. It yields the protein CSVAWTGDDGELFF.

The gene calls are TRBV18 and TRBJ2-1; maybe TRBD2 (6 bases). V lost 2 bases to trimming and J lost 9 bases, with 17 bases between them. CDR1 is KGHSH, CDR2 LQKENI, per germline. The CDR3 spans 15 residues. In DNA form, the CDR3 reads TGTGCCAGCTCACCAATCTCCGGGAGTATTGGTGAGCAGTTCTTC. Its protein product is CASSPISGSIGEQFF.

Here the CDR3 reads CASSVADTQYF. CDR3 bases: TGTGCCAGCAGCGTAGCTGATACGCAGTATTTT. The chain joins TRBV9 to TRBJ2-3; D unresolved. Germline assignment: CDR1 SGDLS and CDR2 YYNGEE. The CDR3 runs to 11 residues. V lost 0 bases to trimming and J lost 6 bases, with 2 bases between them.

This chain connects TRBV6-5 to TRBJ2-5; possibly TRBD2 for D (6 bases). V lost 4 bases to trimming and J lost 5 bases, with 17 bases between them. Germline CDR1 reads MNHEY; CDR2 reads SVGAGI. This CDR3 comprises 15 residues. The CDR3 sequence is CASSSMGGEWETQYF. DNA for the CDR3: TGTGCCAGCAGTTCAATGGGGGGAGAGTGGGAGACCCAGTACTTC.

The rearrangement joins TRBV5-1 to TRBJ2-5; D may be TRBD2 (6 bases). The germline V gene has CDR1 SGHRS and CDR2 YFSETQ. This CDR3 spans 15 amino acids. Trimming cost V 1 base and J 2 bases, with 12 bases left between them. CDR3 DNA: TGCGCCAGCAGCTTGTTAGGAGGGCCTCAAGAGACCCAGTACTTC. Translating gives CASSLLGGPQETQYF. Full variable domain (missing parts from reference TRBV5-1 and TRBJ2-5): KAGVTQTPRYLIKTRGQQVTLSCSPISGHRSVSWYQQTPGQGLQFLFEYFSETQRNKGNFPGRFSGRQFSNSRSEMNVSTLELGDSALYLCASSLLGGPQETQYFGPGTRLLVL.

This chain uses TRBV5-4 with TRBJ1-1, with a weak D call TRBD1 (6 bases). The CDR3 loop spans 15 amino acids. With 2 bases removed from V and 4 bases from J, the gap between germline ends came to 15 bases. Germline CDR1 is SGHNT and CDR2 is YYREEE (reference sequence). The CDR3: CASSFGTGLGTEAFF. The CDR3 coding sequence is TGTGCCAGCAGCTTCGGCACAGGGTTGGGCACTGAAGCTTTCTTT.

Only a few counts were recorded for this clone. The chain joins TRBV6-6 to TRBJ1-2, with a tentative D call TRBD1 (6 bases). CDR1 and CDR2 from the germline V gene are MNHNY and SVGAGI (reference sequence). There are 16 residues in the CDR3. Trimming left V 0 bases short and J 6 bases short, with 17 bases between. CDR3: CASSYSQGLGGDGYTF. The DNA for the CDR3 is TGTGCCAGCAGTTACTCTCAGGGGTTGGGAGGGGATGGCTACACCTTC.

V usage is TRBV5-1 and J usage is TRBJ2-1, with 14 positions matching TRBD2. Germline CDR1 SGHRS, CDR2 YFSETQ. The CDR3 contains 16 residues. J gave up 7 bases and V 2 bases, and 5 bases lay outside the gene matches. The CDR3 DNA sequence: TGCGCCAGCAGCTTACCTGGGACTAGCGGGAGTAATGAGCAGTTCTTC. Its protein product is CASSLPGTSGSNEQFF.

The table lists this clone with a few counts. In DNA, the CDR3 is TGTGCCAGCAGCTTAGATTCTCTAAGTACAAAGTTCTTC. Its protein product is CASSLDSLSTKFF. The chain recombines TRBV11-2 with TRBJ2-1; D is unresolved. Trimming pared 0 bases from V and 14 bases from J, leaving 14 bases between. The CDR3 length is 13 residues. The germline CDR1 and CDR2 sequences are SGHAT and FQNNGV. Filled out from reference TRBV11-2 and TRBJ2-1, the complete variable domain reads EAGVAQSPRYKIIEKRQSVAFWCNPISGHATLYWYQQILGQGPKLLIQFQNNGVVDDSQLPKDRFSAERLKGVDSTLKIQPAKLEDSAVYLCASSLDSLSTKFFGPGTRLTVL.

CDR3 sequence: CATARSPSGTVYNEQFF. The CDR3 DNA sequence: TGCGCCACCGCCCGGAGTCCGAGCGGGACGGTATACAATGAGCAGTTCTTC. The chain combines TRBV5-1 with TRBJ2-1; 7 bases fit TRBD2. The germline CDR1 and CDR2 sequences are SGHRS and YFSETQ. V shed 9 bases, J shed 4 bases, and the junction held 19 bases outside the gene matches. The CDR3 loop spans 17 amino acids.

V gene TRBV2 combines with J gene TRBJ2-1; 8 positions agree with TRBD2. Germline V lookup: CDR1 SNHLY, CDR2 FYNNEI. V lost 11 bases and J lost 8; bases outside the gene matches: 11. The CDR3 runs 13 residues. The CDR3 DNA is TGTGCCTCTAGCGGGCTCCCTCCTCATGAGCAGTTCTTC. Protein: CASSGLPPHEQFF.

V is TRBV29-1 and J is TRBJ1-1; 7 nucleotides match TRBD1. V was clipped by 3 bases and J by 4 bases; unmatched bases: 5. The CDR3 is 13 residues long. Germline values: CDR1 SQVTM, CDR2 ANQGSEA. CDR3 bases: TGCAGCGTTGATAGACAGGGCCTCACTGAAGCTTTCTTT. It encodes CSVDRQGLTEAFF.

The chain joins TRBV5-6 to TRBJ1-2; no firm D call. V was shortened by 1 base and J by 5 bases, with 9 bases between the two germline ends. This CDR3 has 13 residues. CDR1 is SGHDT, CDR2 YYEEEE, per germline. The CDR3: CASSLRGNYGYTF. CDR3 DNA: TGTGCCAGCAGCTTGAGAGGGAATTATGGCTACACCTTC.

The V call is TRBV29-1, the J call TRBJ2-2, with 10 bases aligning to TRBD1. With V trimmed by 4 bases and J by 0 bases, 2 bases remained unmatched. CDR1 SQVTM and CDR2 ANQGSEA come from the germline V gene. This CDR3 region has 15 residues. The CDR3 DNA follows: TGCAGCGTTGGACAGGGGGCGGCGAACACCGGGGAGCTGTTTTTT. Its protein product is CSVGQGAANTGELFF.

This clone was seen once. The chain has TRBV7-3 and TRBJ2-3; 7 nucleotides match TRBD2. This CDR3 comprises 16 residues. The V and J ends lost 2 bases and 4 bases, in that order; junction bases with no gene match: 9. Germline CDR1 reads SGHTA; CDR2 reads FQGTGA. The CDR3 is CASSLSGGSSPDTQYF. CDR3 coding DNA: TGTGCCAGCAGCTTATCAGGCGGGAGTAGTCCAGATACGCAGTATTTT. The variable domain in full, completed from reference TRBV7-3 and TRBJ2-3, reads GAGVSQTPSNKVTEKGKYVELRCDPISGHTALYWYRQSLGQGPEFLIYFQGTGAADDSGLPNDRFFAVRPEGSVSTLKIQRTERGDSAVYLCASSLSGGSSPDTQYFGPGTRLTVL.

This chain connects TRBV5-6 to TRBJ2-5; unclear D gene. CDR1 and CDR2 from the germline V gene are SGHDT and YYEEEE. CDR3 length: 13 amino acids. Trimming cost V 4 bases and J 1 base, with 8 bases left between them. The CDR3 loop reads CASSAARQETQYF. CDR3 nucleotide sequence: TGTGCCAGCAGCGCGGCACGCCAAGAGACCCAGTACTTC.

V usage is TRBV2 and J usage is TRBJ2-7; the match to TRBD2 covers 9 bases. The CDR3 has 14 residues. Germline CDR1 SNHLY, CDR2 FYNNEI. V was pared by 6 bases and J by 4 bases, with 7 bases of the junction left unmatched. CDR3 bases: TGTGCCAGCAGCTCGACTAGCGGATTATACGAGCAGTACTTC. This gives the protein CASSSTSGLYEQYF.

This clone was seen a single time. The CDR3 DNA sequence: TGTGCCAGCAGGAGGGGACAGGAAACCTACGAGCAGTACTTC. Its translation: CASRRGQETYEQYF. V and J are TRBV9 and TRBJ2-7, with TRBD1 matching over 8 bases. V dropped 5 bases and J dropped 2; count of bases not matched to a gene: 6. CDR1 and CDR2 (germline): SGDLS, YYNGEE. This CDR3 region has 14 residues.

The chain combines TRBV18 with TRBJ1-4; 10 nucleotides align to TRBD1. CDR1 is KGHSH, CDR2 LQKENI, per germline. The CDR3 length is 17 residues. With 3 bases clipped from V and 8 bases from J, the junction kept 12 bases outside the gene matches. DNA of the CDR3: TGTGCCAGCTCACCCCTTCGACCGGGACAGGGGCGAGAAAAACTGTTTTTT. Translation gives CASSPLRPGQGREKLFF. Variable domain in full (rest from reference TRBV18 and TRBJ1-4): NAGVMQNPRHLVRRRGQEARLRCSPMKGHSHVYWYRQLPEEGLKFMVYLQKENIIDESGMPKERFSAEFPKEGPSILRIQQVVRGDSAAYFCASSPLRPGQGREKLFFGSGTQLSVL.

The genes are TRBV15 and TRBJ2-7, with D perhaps matching TRBD2 (6 bases). In germline, CDR1 is LNHNV, CDR2 YYDKDF (reference sequence). The V gene lost 8 bases and the J gene lost 1 base, with 15 bases spanning the gap. CDR3 size: 14 residues. The CDR3 reads CATGSEGRSYEQYF. The CDR3 nucleotides are TGTGCCACCGGGAGTGAGGGGAGGTCCTACGAGCAGTACTTC.